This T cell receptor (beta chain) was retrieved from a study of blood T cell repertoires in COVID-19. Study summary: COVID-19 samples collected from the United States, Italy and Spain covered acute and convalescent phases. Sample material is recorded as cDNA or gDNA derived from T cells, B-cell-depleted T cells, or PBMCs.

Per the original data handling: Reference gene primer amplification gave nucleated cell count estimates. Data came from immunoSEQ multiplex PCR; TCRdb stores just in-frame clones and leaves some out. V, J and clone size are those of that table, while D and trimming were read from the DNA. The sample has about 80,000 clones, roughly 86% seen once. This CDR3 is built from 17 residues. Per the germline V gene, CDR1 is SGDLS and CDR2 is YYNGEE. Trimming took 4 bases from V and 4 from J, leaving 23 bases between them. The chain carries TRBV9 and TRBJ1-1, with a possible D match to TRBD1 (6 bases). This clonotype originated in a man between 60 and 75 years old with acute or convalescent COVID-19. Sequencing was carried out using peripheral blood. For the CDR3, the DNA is TGTGCCAGCAGCTCAACAGGGACACCGGGTGCTAGCACTGAAGCTTTCTTT. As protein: CASSSTGTPGASTEAFF.